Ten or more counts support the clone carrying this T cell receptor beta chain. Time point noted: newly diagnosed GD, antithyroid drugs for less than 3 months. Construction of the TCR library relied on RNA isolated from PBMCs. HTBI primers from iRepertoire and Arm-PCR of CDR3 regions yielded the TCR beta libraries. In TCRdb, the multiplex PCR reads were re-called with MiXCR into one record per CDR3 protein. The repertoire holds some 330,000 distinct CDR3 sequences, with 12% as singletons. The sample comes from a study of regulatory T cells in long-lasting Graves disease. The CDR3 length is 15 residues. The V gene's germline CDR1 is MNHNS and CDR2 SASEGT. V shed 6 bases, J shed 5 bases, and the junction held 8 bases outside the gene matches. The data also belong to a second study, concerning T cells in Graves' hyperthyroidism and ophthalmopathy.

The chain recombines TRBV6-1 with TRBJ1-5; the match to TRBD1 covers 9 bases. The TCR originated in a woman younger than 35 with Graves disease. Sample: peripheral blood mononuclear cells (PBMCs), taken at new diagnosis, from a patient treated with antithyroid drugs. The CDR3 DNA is TGTGCCAGCAGCCGCGGGACAGGGACCGATCAGCCCCAGCATTTT. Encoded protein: CASSRGTGTDQPQHF.